This T cell receptor (beta chain) was observed in a study of blood T cell repertoires in COVID-19. Method: immunoSEQ multiplex PCR; TCRdb's copy keeps in-frame clones and lacks some. The sample records 230,000 or so clones, roughly 89% being singletons. This CDR3 contains 14 residues. Germline V CDR1 and CDR2: LNHDA, SQIVND (reference sequence). Trimming shortened V by 7 bases and J by 5 bases, and 15 bases separated the two germline ends. The V and J genes are TRBV19 and TRBJ1-5; D unclear. The specimen was peripheral blood. The receptor was isolated from a woman between 40 and 50 years old who had recovered from COVID-19. This CDR3 reads CASTPDGLYQPQHF. CDR3 nucleotide sequence: TGTGCCAGTACCCCAGATGGACTGTATCAGCCCCAGCATTTT.